These 7 T cell receptor beta chains came from one sample sequenced in a study of blood T cell repertoires in COVID-19. The repertoire was sequenced with immunoSEQ multiplex PCR; TCRdb's copy has only in-frame clones and lacks some. The sample shows roughly 90,000 clones, approximately 85% of them seen only once. Sequencing used peripheral blood. The receptors come from a human donor in a cohort sampled during active COVID-19.

The gene calls are TRBV6-5 and TRBJ2-1; TRBD2 matches 9 bases. V lost 6 bases to trimming and J lost 4 bases; unmatched junction nucleotides: 7. Looked up from germline, CDR1 is MNHEY and CDR2 is SVGAGI. The CDR3 extends over 15 amino acids. In DNA, the CDR3 is TGTGCCAGCAGGTTGCTGGCGGGAGGGTACAATGAGCAGTTCTTC. Its translation is CASRLLAGGYNEQFF.

The genes are TRBV7-6 and TRBJ2-2; perhaps TRBD2 as D (6 bases). Germline CDR1 is SGHVS and CDR2 is FNYEAQ. The ends were cut back, 6 bases at V and 6 bases at J, with 23 bases in the middle. CDR3 size: 17 residues. CDR3 coding DNA: TGTGCCAGCAGTTTCTCCCAGCCGGGGGAGCGGGCCGGGGAGCTGTTTTTT. It translates to CASSFSQPGERAGELFF.

The CDR3 is CASSLTAGLDEQYF. CDR3 in DNA: TGTGCCAGCAGCTTAACCGCAGGGTTGGACGAGCAGTACTTC. V usage is TRBV13 and J usage is TRBJ2-7; D is possibly TRBD1 (5 bases). The CDR3 runs to 14 residues. The germline gives CDR1 PRHDT, CDR2 FYEKMQ (reference sequence). Trimming removed 2 bases at V and 5 bases at J, with 13 bases between.

V usage is TRBV7-3 and J usage is TRBJ2-2, with 10 bases fitting TRBD2. CDR1 and CDR2 (germline): SGHTA, FQGTGA. J lost 6 bases, V lost 1 base, and 8 bases had no gene match. This CDR3 region has 17 residues. The CDR3 here is CASSLIPSGGTAGELFF. The DNA for the CDR3 is TGTGCCAGCAGCTTAATTCCTAGCGGGGGTACGGCCGGGGAGCTGTTTTTT.

The chain has TRBV9 and TRBJ2-1; TRBD2 agrees at 9 bases. CDR3 size: 15 residues. The germline V gene has CDR1 SGDLS and CDR2 YYNGEE. J was trimmed by 4 bases and V by 0 bases; bases with no gene match: 2. This chain's CDR3 is CASSVALAGYNEQFF. The CDR3 bases are TGTGCCAGCAGCGTAGCCCTAGCGGGGTACAATGAGCAGTTCTTC. The complete variable domain, with remaining parts taken from reference TRBV9 and TRBJ2-1, reads DSGVTQTPKHLITATGQRVTLRCSPRSGDLSVYWYQQSLDQGLQFLIQYYNGEERAKGNILERFSAQQFPDLHSELNLSSLELGDSALYFCASSVALAGYNEQFFGPGTRLTVL.

This chain joins TRBV28 and TRBJ2-1; TRBD1 matches at 11 bases. After removal of 8 bases from V and 7 bases from J, the junction contained 7 bases not matched to a gene. Germline lookup yields CDR1 MDHEN and CDR2 SYDVKM. This CDR3 region has 14 residues. CDR3 region: CASAKGDRGNEQFF. Here the CDR3 DNA reads TGTGCCAGCGCAAAAGGGGACAGGGGGAATGAGCAGTTCTTC. The full variable domain, its missing parts supplied by reference TRBV28 and TRBJ2-1, is DVKVTQSSRYLVKRTGEKVFLECVQDMDHENMFWYRQDPGLGLRLIYFSYDVKMKEKGDIPEGYSVSREKKERFSLILESASTNQTSMYLCASAKGDRGNEQFFGPGTRLTVL.

This clone has just a few counts. This chain joins TRBV19 and TRBJ2-3; D possibly corresponds to TRBD2 (6 bases). V lost 1 base, J lost 10 bases, and 9 bases lay in between. Per germline, CDR1 LNHDA and CDR2 SQIVND (reference sequence). There are 12 residues in the CDR3. The CDR3 region has the DNA TGTGCCAGTAGTATAGGGACTACGGCGCAGTATTTT. Its translation: CASSIGTTAQYF.